This paragraph reports one T cell receptor (beta chain). Its target is unknown. The sample originates from a study of shared clonotypes between healthy human individuals. Overall study context: Each donor contributed plates that comprised three CD4 naive, three CD4 memory, two CD8 naive and one CD8 memory. Study-level findings and limits: The sharing of about 5% of naive CD4 clonotypes was seen across a handful of donors.

Germline V gene sequence: CDR1 LNHDA, CDR2 SQIVND (reference sequence). This CDR3 is 14 amino acids long. V dropped 2 bases and J dropped 1 base, with 5 bases sitting between them. Positive CCR7 selection of CD45RO-negative cells yielded the naive CD8 cells, and terminally differentiated effector memory CD45RA+ cells were excluded. For every subset, genomic DNA was evenly distributed across several immunoSEQ plates. Roughly 33,000 T cell genomes, or roughly 200 ng DNA, went into the sorted-subset replicate PCRs. Repertoires were generated with immunoSEQ multiplex PCR, while TCRdb's copy carries only in-frame clones and drops some. This sample has under 700,000 clones, with around 96% found just once.

The sequence was collected from a woman in her twenties or thirties in good health. The sequenced sample consisted of naive CD8+ T cells sorted from blood. The chain combines TRBV19 with TRBJ2-2; D unclear. The CDR3 loop is CASSITENTGELFF. As DNA, the CDR3 is TGTGCCAGTAGTATAACAGAGAACACCGGGGAGCTGTTTTTT.